This is a list of T cell receptor beta chains from one sample in a study of T cell responses to AZD1222 COVID-19 vaccine. Assay: immunoSEQ multiplex PCR; the TCRdb copy retains only in-frame clones and omits some. This table holds 150,000 or so clones, 91% found once. This sample comprised peripheral blood, obtained 28 days after the second AZD1222 dose. These receptors all stem from an adult who received the AZD1222 COVID-19 vaccine. Both conserved end residues are part of each CDR3. The order of the fields is clone size, J gene, D gene, V gene, CDR3 protein, CDR3 DNA. A D gene is named only where the DNA matches it firmly. Not all rows give a size; the values are once, few, many and, for expanded clones, a class.

- TRBJ1-4 TRBD1 TRBV5-1 CASSSGGQGWNEKLFF TGCGCCAGCAGCTCCGGAGGACAGGGGTGGAATGAAAAACTGTTTTTT
- TRBJ1-5 - TRBV5-1 CASSLEGRFSNQPQHF TGCGCCAGCAGCTTGGAGGGGCGCTTCAGCAATCAGCCCCAGCATTTT
- TRBJ2-2 - TRBV30 CAWSERAYGTGELFF TGTGCCTGGAGTGAAAGGGCATACGGCACCGGGGAGCTGTTTTTT
- TRBJ1-5 - TRBV10-2 CASSESGIQPQHF TGCGCCAGCAGTGAGTCGGGTATTCAGCCCCAGCATTTT
once TRBJ2-7 - TRBV12-3/TRBV12-4 CASSLANEQYF TGTGCCAGCAGTTTAGCGAACGAGCAGTACTTC
- TRBJ1-3 - TRBV30 CAWSATGTYSGNTIYF TGTGCCTGGAGCGCTACCGGGACCTACTCTGGAAACACCATATATTTT
- TRBJ1-1 - TRBV7-9 CASSPGRGEEWTEAFF TGTGCCAGCAGCCCCGGGCGCGGGGAGGAATGGACTGAAGCTTTCTTT
- TRBJ1-1 - TRBV6-5 CASSQSGTQNTEAFF TGTGCCAGCAGTCAGTCCGGGACACAGAACACTGAAGCTTTCTTT
- TRBJ2-2 - TRBV7-3 CASSFRGGDTGELFF TGTGCCAGCAGCTTCAGGGGAGGGGACACCGGGGAGCTGTTTTTT
- TRBJ2-3 - TRBV20-1 CSASRLARTDTQYF TGCAGTGCTAGTAGGCTAGCGAGGACAGATACGCAGTATTTT
- TRBJ2-1 TRBD1 TRBV28 CASSPIWWDRGLIGSYNEQFF TGTGCCAGCAGTCCCATTTGGTGGGACAGGGGGTTAATAGGCTCCTACAATGAGCAGTTCTTC
- TRBJ1-2 TRBD1 TRBV7-2 CASSLTGGGGNYGYTF TGTGCCAGCAGCTTAACAGGGGGTGGAGGTAACTATGGCTACACCTTC
- TRBJ2-5 - TRBV3-1/TRBV3-2 CASSQDPIWETQYF TGTGCCAGCAGCCAAGACCCTATTTGGGAGACCCAGTACTTC
- TRBJ2-2 - TRBV11-2 CASSSRAVRELFF TGTGCCAGCAGCTCTCGAGCGGTGAGGGAGCTGTTTTTT
- TRBJ1-5 - TRBV28 CASSQGTRQPQHF TGTGCCAGCAGTCAGGGGACGCGTCAGCCCCAGCATTTT
- TRBJ1-1 TRBD1 TRBV5-6 CASSPGTGRGGTEAFF TGTGCCAGCAGCCCGGGGACAGGTCGTGGTGGCACTGAAGCTTTCTTT
once TRBJ2-7 - TRBV11-3 CASTGAPGDYEQYF TGTGCCAGCACCGGGGCGCCCGGGGACTACGAGCAGTACTTC
- TRBJ2-1 - TRBV30 CAWSMGEQFF TGTGCCTGGAGTATGGGTGAGCAGTTCTTC
- TRBJ1-5 - TRBV7-8 CASSLAQRETSNQPQHF TGTGCCAGCAGCTTAGCGCAAAGGGAAACGAGCAATCAGCCCCAGCATTTT
- TRBJ1-4 - TRBV19 CASSISTWGVLFF TGTGCCAGTAGTATCTCGACGTGGGGAGTGCTGTTTTTT
- TRBJ2-3 - TRBV3-1/TRBV3-2 CASSPRLPPDTQYF TGTGCCAGCAGCCCGCGCTTACCCCCAGATACGCAGTATTTT
once TRBJ2-1 - TRBV11-3 CASSFSTGTNEQFF TGTGCCAGCAGCTTCTCTACGGGGACCAATGAGCAGTTCTTC
- TRBJ2-7 - TRBV3-1/TRBV3-2 CASSQETPIGVSYEQYF TGTGCCAGCAGCCAAGAAACCCCAATCGGAGTCTCCTACGAGCAGTACTTC
- TRBJ1-1 TRBD1 TRBV7-9 CASGTGAFYTEAFF TGTGCCAGCGGGACAGGGGCCTTTTACACTGAAGCTTTCTTT
- TRBJ1-1 - TRBV10-3 CAISESRIFPVTEAFF TGTGCCATCAGTGAGTCGAGAATATTCCCGGTCACTGAAGCTTTCTTT
- TRBJ1-6 - TRBV4-1 CASSQVRAASPLHF TGCGCCAGCAGCCAAGTAAGGGCAGCTTCACCCCTCCACTTT
- TRBJ1-5 TRBD1 TRBV29-1 CSVGQGSNQPQHF TGCAGCGTAGGACAGGGTAGCAATCAGCCCCAGCATTTT
- TRBJ2-5 - TRBV5-1 CASSRRLGQQETQYF TGCGCCAGCAGCCGTCGTCTTGGGCAGCAAGAGACCCAGTACTTC
- TRBJ1-6 - TRBV9 CASSQAGDNSPLHF TGTGCCAGCAGCCAAGCTGGGGATAATTCACCCCTCCACTTT